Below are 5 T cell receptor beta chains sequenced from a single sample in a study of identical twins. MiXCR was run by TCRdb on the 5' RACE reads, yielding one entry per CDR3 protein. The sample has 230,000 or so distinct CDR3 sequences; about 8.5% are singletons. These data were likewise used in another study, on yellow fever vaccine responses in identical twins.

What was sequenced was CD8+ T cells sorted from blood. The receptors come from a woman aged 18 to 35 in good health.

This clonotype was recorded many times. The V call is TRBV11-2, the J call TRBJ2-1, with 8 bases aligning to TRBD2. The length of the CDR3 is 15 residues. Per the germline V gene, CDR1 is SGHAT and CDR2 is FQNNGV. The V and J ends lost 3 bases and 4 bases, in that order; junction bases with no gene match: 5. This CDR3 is CASSLGGGPYNEQFF. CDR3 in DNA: TGTGCCAGCAGCTTGGGCGGGGGGCCGTACAATGAGCAGTTCTTC.

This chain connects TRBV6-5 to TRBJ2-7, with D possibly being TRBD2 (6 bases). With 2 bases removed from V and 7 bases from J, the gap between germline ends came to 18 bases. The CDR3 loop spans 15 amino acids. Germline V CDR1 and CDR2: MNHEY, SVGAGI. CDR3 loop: CASSYPRGGGWEQYF. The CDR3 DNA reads TGTGCCAGCAGTTACCCCCGGGGAGGAGGTTGGGAGCAGTACTTC.

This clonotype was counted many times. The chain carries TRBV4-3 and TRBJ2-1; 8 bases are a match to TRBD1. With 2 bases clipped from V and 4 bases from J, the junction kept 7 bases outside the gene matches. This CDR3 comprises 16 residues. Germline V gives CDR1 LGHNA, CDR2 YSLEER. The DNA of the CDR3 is TGCGCCAGCAGCCAACTCGGCAGGGGGCTGTACAATGAGCAGTTCTTC. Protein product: CASSQLGRGLYNEQFF.

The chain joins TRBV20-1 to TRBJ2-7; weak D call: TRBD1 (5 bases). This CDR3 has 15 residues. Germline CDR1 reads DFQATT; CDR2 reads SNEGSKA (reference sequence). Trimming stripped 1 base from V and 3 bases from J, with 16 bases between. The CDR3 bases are TGCAGTGCTAGAGGGATGGGGCAGAGTAGCTACGAGCAGTACTTC. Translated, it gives CSARGMGQSSYEQYF.

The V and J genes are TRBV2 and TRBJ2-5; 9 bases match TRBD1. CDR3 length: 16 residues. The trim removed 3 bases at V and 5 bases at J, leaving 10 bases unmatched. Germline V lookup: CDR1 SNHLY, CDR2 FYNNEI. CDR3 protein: CASSDAWDRVWETQYF. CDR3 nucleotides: TGTGCCAGCAGTGACGCTTGGGACAGGGTGTGGGAGACCCAGTACTTC. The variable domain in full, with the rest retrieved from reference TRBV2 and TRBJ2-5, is EPEVTQTPSHQVTQMGQEVILRCVPISNHLYFYWYRQILGQKVEFLVSFYNNEISEKSEIFDDQFSVERPDGSNFTLKIRSTKLEDSAMYFCASSDAWDRVWETQYFGPGTRLLVL.